Each of the 3 T cell receptor beta chains below was sequenced from the same sample in a study of blood T cell repertoires in COVID-19 (TCRdb year 2020). The library was built by means of the immunoSEQ multiplex PCR assay. Here the immuneACCESS table is served through TCRdb, limited to in-frame sequences with V and J called. Missing clones are a known gap in these copies; in checked studies unresolved V genes cover under half, and the rest lacks a known reason. Present in this sample are 150,000 to 180,000 clones, 80% to 90% of which were seen just once. Nearly 10% of the sample belongs to the ten largest clones. The specimen was peripheral blood. The receptors were sampled from a woman aged 50 to 60 with acute or convalescent COVID-19.

The rearrangement links TRBV6-2 or TRBV6-3 to TRBJ2-6; D is ambiguous. CDR3 size: 15 residues. Looked up from germline, CDR1 is MNHEY and CDR2 is SVGEGT. V was shortened by 5 bases and J by 2 bases, with 10 bases between the two germline ends. CDR3 in amino acids: CASSLSLPGANVLTF. DNA of the CDR3: TGTGCCAGCAGTCTATCTCTGCCTGGGGCCAACGTCCTGACTTTC.

The chain joins TRBV2 to TRBJ1-4; D is unresolved. The CDR3 is made up of 13 amino acids. Trimming left V 5 bases short and J 8 bases short, with 12 bases between. Germline CDR1 reads SNHLY; CDR2 reads FYNNEI. The CDR3 loop is CASSLGEMEKLFF. In nucleotides, the CDR3 is TGTGCCAGCAGTCTCGGGGAAATGGAAAAACTGTTTTTT.

The chain combines TRBV4-3 with TRBJ1-2, with D possibly TRBD1 on 6 matching bases. The CDR3 totals 16 residues. V was clipped by 4 bases and J by 2 bases, with 17 bases between them. Germline V gene sequence: CDR1 LGHNA, CDR2 YSLEER. Here the CDR3 reads CASSPAGTGLNYGYTF. The CDR3 nucleotides are TGCGCCAGCAGCCCAGCGGGAACAGGGTTGAACTATGGCTACACCTTC.